Listed here are 23 T cell receptor beta chains from one sample, sequenced in a study of a mutant IDH1 vaccine in newly diagnosed glioma (dated by TCRdb to about 2021). Libraries came from the immunoSEQ multiplex PCR assay. The table comes from immuneACCESS by way of TCRdb, which keeps in-frame sequences with V and J called. Part of the clones is missing from these tables; in studies checked, under half for an unresolved V gene and the rest for unknown reasons. Counted in this sample were around 82,000 clones; about 80% of them appeared once. The top ten clonotypes cover roughly 5% of the sample. Sample time point, as interpreted from the label and publication: baseline, week 1 (first vaccination visit). The sample's treatment or condition label, decoded: pre-vaccination baseline after standard-of-care therapy. The sample consisted of PBMCs, taken from a glioma patient treated with radiotherapy, temozolomide or both. These receptors were obtained from a man between 35 and 55 years old with glioma. Some clones in this sample may be carry-over from other donors' samples.

This sequence joins TRBV2 and TRBJ1-2; 7 nucleotides agree with TRBD1. CDR1 SNHLY and CDR2 FYNNEI come from the germline V gene. The V segment lost 6 bases and the J segment 2 bases; nucleotides outside the gene matches: 3. This CDR3 has 13 residues. The CDR3, as DNA: TGTGCCAGCAGCTGGGACAGAAACTATGGCTACACCTTC. This codes for CASSWDRNYGYTF. The complete variable domain, with remaining parts taken from reference TRBV2 and TRBJ1-2, reads EPEVTQTPSHQVTQMGQEVILRCVPISNHLYFYWYRQILGQKVEFLVSFYNNEISEKSEIFDDQFSVERPDGSNFTLKIRSTKLEDSAMYFCASSWDRNYGYTFGSGTRLTVV.

The CDR3 DNA reads TGTGCCAGCAGCCAAGAGACCCAGTACTTC. Translation gives CASSQETQYF. V gene TRBV7-2 combines with J gene TRBJ2-5; no definite D call. Germline CDR1 SGHTA, CDR2 FQGNSA. The V end lost 5 bases, the J end lost 2 bases, and 0 bases lay between the germline ends. This CDR3 has 10 residues.

This rearrangement joins TRBV7-7 to TRBJ2-7; D may be TRBD1 or TRBD2 (5 bases each). Germline V lookup: CDR1 SSHAT, CDR2 FNYEAQ (reference sequence). V was clipped by 1 base and J by 7 bases, with 14 bases between them. The length of the CDR3 is 14 residues. The CDR3 DNA reads TGTGCCAGCAGCTTAGGGGGGAAGGAAGGTGAGCAGTACTTC. It yields the protein CASSLGGKEGEQYF.

The genes are TRBV27 and TRBJ1-4, with D hard to call. The CDR3 is 14 amino acids. Per the germline V gene, CDR1 is MNHEY and CDR2 is SMNVEV (reference sequence). The V end lost 8 bases, the J end lost 8 bases, and 18 bases lay between the germline ends. CDR3 coding DNA: TGTGCCAGCGCGGATTTTGGGTCTCGGGAAAAACTGTTTTTT. Its protein is CASADFGSREKLFF.

J is TRBJ2-2 and V is TRBV19; 8 nucleotides agree with TRBD1. CDR3 length equals 15 residues. With 5 bases clipped from V and 7 bases from J, the junction kept 9 bases outside the gene matches. CDR1 is LNHDA and CDR2 is SQIVND in the germline V gene (reference sequence). The DNA for the CDR3 is TGTGCCAGTAGTGGGTGGGGCAGGGGGCACGGGGAGCTGTTTTTT. Residues: CASSGWGRGHGELFF.

This chain connects TRBV6-5 to TRBJ2-7; 10 bases match TRBD2. CDR1 and CDR2 (germline): MNHEY, SVGAGI. The length of the CDR3 is 15 residues. With 7 bases clipped from V and 4 bases from J, the junction kept 10 bases outside the gene matches. For the CDR3, the DNA is TGTGCCAGCACCCCAGGGGATAGCGGGGGGTACGAGCAGTACTTC. Protein product: CASTPGDSGGYEQYF.

This rearrangement joins TRBV7-9 to TRBJ2-7; 8 nucleotides match TRBD1. V shed 5 bases, J shed 5 bases, and the junction held 5 bases outside the gene matches. Germline loops: CDR1 SEHNR, CDR2 FQNEAQ (reference sequence). The CDR3 contains 13 residues. CDR3 residues: CASSRTGSDEQYF. The CDR3 DNA reads TGTGCCAGCAGCCGGACAGGGAGCGACGAGCAGTACTTC.

The chain joins TRBV10-3 to TRBJ1-2; possibly TRBD1 for D (5 bases). CDR3 length: 14 amino acids. Trimming stripped 6 bases from V and 8 bases from J, with 19 bases between. Germline loops: CDR1 ENHRY, CDR2 SYGVKD. CDR3 loop: CAISDTFGGEGYTF. The DNA for the CDR3 is TGTGCCATCAGCGATACCTTCGGGGGAGAGGGCTACACCTTC.

The rearrangement links TRBV6-5 to TRBJ2-7; TRBD1 matches at 9 bases. The CDR3 runs to 15 residues. From germline, CDR1 is MNHEY and CDR2 SVGAGI. V trimming: 0 bases; J trimming: 3 bases; junction bases outside the gene matches: 3. CDR3 sequence: CASSYSSGQGYEQYF. The CDR3 DNA reads TGTGCCAGCAGTTACTCCTCGGGACAGGGCTACGAGCAGTACTTC.

This clone was counted only a few times. The chain uses TRBV6-1 and TRBJ1-4, with D unclear. The V gene's germline CDR1 is MNHNS and CDR2 SASEGT. Trimming stripped 4 bases from V and 0 bases from J, with 12 bases between. This CDR3 comprises 16 residues. The CDR3 coding sequence is TGTGCCAGCAGTGTCAAGGAGCAGGCAACTAATGAAAAACTGTTTTTT. Protein sequence: CASSVKEQATNEKLFF.

The CDR3 bases are TGTGCCAGCTCCCTCGGGGGTAGCGGGGAGTACGAGCAGTACTTC. This gives the protein CASSLGGSGEYEQYF. The V gene is TRBV7-2, the J gene TRBJ2-7; 8 bases are shared with TRBD2. Germline loops: CDR1 SGHTA, CDR2 FQGNSA. The CDR3 totals 15 residues. With V trimmed by 8 bases and J by 4 bases, 13 bases remained unmatched. Variable domain in full (rest from reference TRBV7-2 and TRBJ2-7): GAGVSQSPSNKVTEKGKDVELRCDPISGHTALYWYRQSLGQGLEFLIYFQGNSAPDKSGLPSDRFSAERTGGSVSTLTIQRTQQEDSAVYLCASSLGGSGEYEQYFGPGTRLTVT.

The chain joins TRBV9 to TRBJ1-3, with D hard to call. Germline lookup yields CDR1 SGDLS and CDR2 YYNGEE. V was pared by 0 bases and J by 2 bases, with 6 bases between. The CDR3 has 14 residues. The CDR3 spells CASSVEGAGNTIYF. In DNA form, the CDR3 reads TGTGCCAGCAGCGTAGAGGGCGCTGGAAACACCATATATTTT.

V gene TRBV7-9 combines with J gene TRBJ2-7; 11 bases line up with TRBD2. V lost 5 bases to trimming and J lost 2 bases; unmatched junction nucleotides: 11. The CDR3 has 17 amino acids. Germline CDR1 and CDR2: SEHNR and FQNEAQ (reference sequence). CDR3 sequence reads: CASSGDFSSGGTYEQYF. The CDR3 DNA follows: TGTGCCAGCAGCGGAGACTTCTCTAGCGGGGGGACCTACGAGCAGTACTTC.

The V gene is TRBV20-1, the J gene TRBJ1-2; no clear D. The germline V and J ends were trimmed by 5 bases and 4 bases, with 8 bases remaining between them. CDR3 length: 11 amino acids. Germline CDR1 DFQATT, CDR2 SNEGSKA (reference sequence). For the CDR3, the DNA is TGCAGTGCTGAGTACGGCTATGGCTACACCTTC. Amino acid sequence: CSAEYGYGYTF.

The chain uses TRBV23-1 and TRBJ2-5, with D maybe TRBD2 (5 bases). TRBV23-1 is recorded as an ORF, its role being uncertain. V lost 3 bases to trimming and J lost 2 bases, with 19 bases between them. This CDR3 is built from 17 residues. The CDR3: CASSQFQLDRGQETQYF. The CDR3 region has the DNA TGCGCCAGCAGTCAGTTCCAACTAGACCGAGGGCAAGAGACCCAGTACTTC.

This clone has a single count. The V gene is TRBV6-1, the J gene TRBJ2-5; no clear D. Germline V CDR1 and CDR2: MNHNS, SASEGT. The CDR3 is made up of 14 amino acids. V lost 6 bases to trimming and J lost 2 bases, with 13 bases between them. CDR3 coding DNA: TGTGCCAGCAGCACTATGTGGGGACAAGAGACCCAGTACTTC. Residues: CASSTMWGQETQYF.

The sample holds one count of this clone. The rearrangement uses TRBV30 and TRBJ1-3, with D maybe TRBD1 (6 bases). The CDR3 has 12 amino acids. Trimming removed 2 bases from V and 4 bases from J, with 6 bases in between. Germline CDR1 is GTSNPN and CDR2 is SVGIG (reference sequence). The chain's CDR3 is CAWSQGGNTIYF. The CDR3 DNA is TGTGCCTGGAGTCAGGGGGGAAACACCATATATTTT.

The chain combines TRBV2 with TRBJ2-3; D remains ambiguous. The V end was cut by 8 bases, the J end by 8 bases, with 20 bases between. Germline V gene data show CDR1 as SNHLY and CDR2 as FYNNEI. The CDR3 consists of 14 residues. As DNA, the CDR3 is TGTGCCAGCGGGAACGGGCAGCCCTCGGGTACGCAGTATTTT. This translates into CASGNGQPSGTQYF.

The genes are TRBV29-1 and TRBJ2-7, with 8 bases that match TRBD1. Trimming cost V 7 bases and J 4 bases; bases outside gene matches: 24. This CDR3 contains 18 residues. Germline V CDR1 and CDR2: SQVTM, ANQGSEA. The CDR3 DNA follows: TGCAGCGCCCAAAGAATCACCGGGACAGGCGTTAGTGGGTACGAGCAGTACTTC. Its translation: CSAQRITGTGVSGYEQYF.

This rearrangement joins TRBV10-3 to TRBJ1-1; D gene ambiguous. Germline CDR1 reads ENHRY; CDR2 reads SYGVKD. CDR3 size: 14 residues. The V end was cut by 6 bases, the J end by 1 base, with 12 bases between. The CDR3 protein is CAIREGAPNTEAFF. CDR3 coding DNA: TGTGCCATCAGGGAGGGAGCCCCGAACACTGAAGCTTTCTTT.

The J gene is TRBJ1-3, the V gene TRBV18; 8 positions agree with TRBD1. Trimming removed 1 base from V and 0 bases from J; junction bases left unmatched: 11. Germline lookup yields CDR1 KGHSH and CDR2 LQKENI. The CDR3 consists of 19 residues. CDR3 region: CASSPRSPGGFSSGNTIYF. The CDR3 DNA reads TGTGCCAGCTCACCACGCTCCCCAGGGGGCTTCTCCTCTGGAAACACCATATATTTT. The full variable domain, in which reference TRBV18 and TRBJ1-3 provide the parts outside the CDR3, is NAGVMQNPRHLVRRRGQEARLRCSPMKGHSHVYWYRQLPEEGLKFMVYLQKENIIDESGMPKERFSAEFPKEGPSILRIQQVVRGDSAAYFCASSPRSPGGFSSGNTIYFGEGSWLTVV.

CDR3 in DNA: TGCGCCAGCAGCCAAGGTTCGGGTAACTATGGCTACACCTTC. It specifies CASSQGSGNYGYTF. This sequence joins TRBV4-1 and TRBJ1-2; no clear D gene. Trimming stripped 1 base from V and 1 base from J, with 7 bases between. In germline, CDR1 is MGHRA, CDR2 YSYEKL. The CDR3 is 14 residues long.

Notes on this clone: A read error likely explains this, since a far larger clone differs by one base. The chain is built from TRBV7-6 and TRBJ1-5; D remains ambiguous. The V and J ends lost 2 bases and 4 bases respectively, with 6 bases between them. CDR1 is SGHVS, CDR2 FNYEAQ, per germline. The CDR3 length is 13 residues. The CDR3, as DNA: TGTGCCAGCAGCTTACAGGAAAATCAGCCCCAGCATTTT. This codes for CASSLQENQPQHF.